This TCR beta chain was recorded in a study of blood T cell repertoires in COVID-19. Across the whole study: Donors in the United States, Italy and Spain gave samples during acute or convalescent COVID-19. PBMCs, B-cell-depleted T cells, or T cells provided the cDNA or gDNA that made up the material.

Per the study methods: Amplified reference gene primers provided the basis for estimating nucleated cell counts. The method was immunoSEQ multiplex PCR; TCRdb's version includes in-frame clones alone and lacks a portion of them. Clonal size and the V and J genes are those of that table, whereas D and trimming came from the DNA. Here the sample spans around 270,000 clones, around 89% being singletons. This CDR3 has 16 residues. The germline V gene encodes CDR1 SGHNT and CDR2 YYREEE (reference sequence). The junction had 10 bases not matched to a gene; V was cut back by 1 base and J by 3 bases. The chain employs TRBV5-4 and TRBJ2-7, with 7 bases fitting TRBD2. Sequenced material: peripheral blood. This receptor was identified in a man aged 35 to 55 with acute or convalescent COVID-19. The CDR3 sequence is CASSLISASGHYEQYF. The CDR3 DNA sequence: TGTGCCAGCAGCTTGATCTCGGCTAGCGGACACTACGAGCAGTACTTC.